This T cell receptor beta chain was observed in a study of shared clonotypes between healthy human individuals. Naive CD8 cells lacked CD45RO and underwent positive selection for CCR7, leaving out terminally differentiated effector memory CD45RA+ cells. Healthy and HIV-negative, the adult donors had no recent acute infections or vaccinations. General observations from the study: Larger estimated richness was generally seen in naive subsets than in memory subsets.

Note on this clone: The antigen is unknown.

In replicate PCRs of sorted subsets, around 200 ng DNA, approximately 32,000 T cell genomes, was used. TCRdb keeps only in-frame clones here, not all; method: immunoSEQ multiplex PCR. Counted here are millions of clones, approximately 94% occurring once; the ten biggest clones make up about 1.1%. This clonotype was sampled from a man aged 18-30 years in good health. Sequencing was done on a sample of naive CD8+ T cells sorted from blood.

DNA for the CDR3: TGTGCCAGCAGCCTCACAGGGGGCAATGGCTACACCTTC. This encodes CASSLTGGNGYTF. The chain links TRBV7-8 to TRBJ1-2; 9 positions match TRBD1. The CDR3 consists of 13 residues. J was trimmed by 6 bases and V by 5 bases; bases with no gene match: 4. CDR1 and CDR2 (germline): SGHVS, FQNEAQ.